This entry is about one T cell receptor (beta chain). As yet, its antigen is unknown. Each CDR3 protein gets one entry after TCRdb re-called the 5' RACE reads with MiXCR. Of fewer than 85,000 distinct CDR3 sequences listed, about 16% are singletons. The V end lost 6 bases, the J end lost 2 bases, and 16 bases lay between the germline ends. Germline CDR1 is MNHNY and CDR2 is SVGAGI (reference sequence). The CDR3 sequence is 15 residues long. This sample was taken from a study of early T cells in non-severe SARS-CoV-2 infection. On the study more broadly: The sequenced material was bulk RNA from unsorted whole blood, and its chains were unpaired. General study findings and limits: The VDJdb matching leaned toward anti-spike CD8 responses and overlooked private and CD4 specificities.

The sample was whole blood. The receptor comes from an adult who was a healthcare worker with PCR-confirmed SARS-CoV-2 infection or an uninfected control (not recorded which). The chain has TRBV6-6 and TRBJ2-5, with a tentative D call TRBD1 (6 bases). The CDR3 DNA is TGTGCCAGCAGGACAGGCGGCGCTTCTCAAGAGACCCAGTACTTC. This encodes CASRTGGASQETQYF.